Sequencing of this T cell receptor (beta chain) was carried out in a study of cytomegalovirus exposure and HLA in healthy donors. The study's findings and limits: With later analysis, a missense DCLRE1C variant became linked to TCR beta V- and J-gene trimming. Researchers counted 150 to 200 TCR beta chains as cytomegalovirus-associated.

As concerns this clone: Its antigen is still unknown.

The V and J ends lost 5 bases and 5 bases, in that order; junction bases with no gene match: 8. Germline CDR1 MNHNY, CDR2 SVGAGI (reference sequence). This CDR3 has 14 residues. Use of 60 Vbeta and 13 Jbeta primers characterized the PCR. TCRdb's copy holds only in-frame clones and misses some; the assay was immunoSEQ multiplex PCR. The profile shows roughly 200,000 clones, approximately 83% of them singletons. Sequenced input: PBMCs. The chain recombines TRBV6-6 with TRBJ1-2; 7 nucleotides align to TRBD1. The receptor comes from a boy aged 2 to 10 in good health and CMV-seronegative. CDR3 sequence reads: CASSRGTGEYGYTF. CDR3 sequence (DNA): TGTGCCAGCAGTCGCGGTACAGGGGAATATGGCTACACCTTC.